These 8 T cell receptor beta chains share one sample of origin, sequenced in a study of response to subunit inactivated influenza vaccine. One entry per CDR3 protein results from TCRdb running MiXCR on the RT-PCR reads. The table lists hundreds of thousands of distinct CDR3 sequences, 10% to 15% of them singletons. Material: PBMCs from blood, obtained 35 to 45 days after vaccination. The receptors stem from a man aged 45-65 years who received an inactivated influenza vaccine.

The chain uses TRBV28 and TRBJ1-1, with D uncertain. The CDR3 runs to 12 residues. Germline loops: CDR1 MDHEN, CDR2 SYDVKM. V shed 5 bases and J shed 1 base, with 5 bases lying between them. The CDR3 DNA reads as TGTGCCAGCAGTGTTCCGAACACTGAAGCTTTCTTT. Encoded protein: CASSVPNTEAFF.

This clonotype was picked up many times. V gene TRBV12-3 or TRBV12-4 combines with J gene TRBJ1-3; a weak D match, TRBD1 (6 bases). Trimming took off 6 bases at V and 1 base at J, with 13 bases between the two ends. This CDR3 region has 15 residues. The CDR3 DNA sequence: TGTGCCAGCAGGCGGCAGGGGCATTCTGGAAACACCATATATTTT. It yields the protein CASRRQGHSGNTIYF.

The chain recombines TRBV3-1 with TRBJ2-6, with D hard to call. Trimming took 2 bases from V and 0 from J, leaving 14 bases between them. The germline CDR1 and CDR2 sequences are LGHDT and YNNKEL (reference sequence). The CDR3 consists of 18 residues. The CDR3 sequence is CASSQQAVSSSGANVLTF. The CDR3 nucleotides read TGTGCCAGCAGCCAACAGGCGGTCTCCAGCTCTGGGGCCAACGTCCTGACTTTC. The full variable domain, in which reference TRBV3-1 and TRBJ2-6 provide the parts outside the CDR3, is DTAVSQTPKYLVTQMGNDKSIKCEQNLGHDTMYWYKQDSKKFLKIMFSYNNKELIINETVPNRFSPKSPDKAHLNLHINSLELGDSAVYFCASSQQAVSSSGANVLTFGAGSRLTVL.

The chain carries TRBV5-1 and TRBJ1-6, with 9 positions matching TRBD1. This CDR3 is built from 17 residues. Per the germline V gene, CDR1 is SGHRS and CDR2 is YFSETQ. After removal of 5 bases from V and 4 bases from J, the junction contained 10 bases not matched to a gene. The CDR3 coding sequence is TGCGCCAGCAGGATAATAACAGGGGGCTATTATAATTCACCCCTCCACTTT. This gives the protein CASRIITGGYYNSPLHF.

This clonotype was detected a few times. The chain is built from TRBV28 and TRBJ2-1; a possible D gene is TRBD2 (5 bases). CDR3 length: 16 residues. Germline lookup yields CDR1 MDHEN and CDR2 SYDVKM. V was shortened by 2 bases and J by 0 bases, with 11 bases between the two germline ends. The CDR3 coding sequence is TGTGCCAGCAGTTTAACGGACTCCAACTCCTACAATGAGCAGTTCTTC. Protein product: CASSLTDSNSYNEQFF.

The CDR3 sequence is CASSRQGTTDTQYF. The CDR3 nucleotides read TGCGCCAGCAGCCGACAGGGAACCACAGATACGCAGTATTTT. The rearrangement links TRBV5-1 to TRBJ2-3; TRBD1 matches at 7 bases. The CDR3 spans 14 residues. Germline CDR1 is SGHRS and CDR2 is YFSETQ. V lost 4 bases, J lost 2 bases, and 4 bases stayed unmatched.

This clonotype was counted between two and nine times. This chain connects TRBV21-1 to TRBJ2-7; the table's D call, TRBD2, was not checked against the DNA. TRBV21-1 is a pseudogene locus. The CDR3 has 18 residues. The DNA of the CDR3 is TGTGCCAGCAGCAACGACATCCTAGCAGGCCGTGATGTCTACGAGCAGTACTTC. This sequence encodes CASSNDILAGRDVYEQYF.

The chain joins TRBV4-2 to TRBJ2-1, with 13 bases matching TRBD2. V was pared by 0 bases and J by 6 bases, with 2 bases of the junction left unmatched. Germline V gene sequence: CDR1 LGHNA, CDR2 YNFKEQ. The CDR3 totals 16 residues. The CDR3 reads CASSQETSGRANEQFF. The CDR3 bases are TGTGCCAGCAGCCAAGAAACTAGCGGGAGGGCCAATGAGCAGTTCTTC.